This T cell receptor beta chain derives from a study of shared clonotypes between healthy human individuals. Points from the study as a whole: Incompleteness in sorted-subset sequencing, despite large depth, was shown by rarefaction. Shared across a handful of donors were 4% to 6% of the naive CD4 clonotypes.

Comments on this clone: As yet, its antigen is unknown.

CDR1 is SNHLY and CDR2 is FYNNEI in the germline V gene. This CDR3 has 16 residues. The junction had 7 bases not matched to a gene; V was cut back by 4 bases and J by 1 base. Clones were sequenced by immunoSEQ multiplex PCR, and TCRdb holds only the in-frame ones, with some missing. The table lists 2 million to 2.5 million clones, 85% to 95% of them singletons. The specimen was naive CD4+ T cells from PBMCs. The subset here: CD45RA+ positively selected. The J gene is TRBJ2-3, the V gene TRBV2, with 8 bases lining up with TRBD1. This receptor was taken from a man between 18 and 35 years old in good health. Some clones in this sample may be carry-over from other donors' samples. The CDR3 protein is CASSGWTGSGTDTQYF. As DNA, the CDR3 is TGTGCCAGCAGTGGTTGGACAGGGTCGGGCACAGATACGCAGTATTTT.